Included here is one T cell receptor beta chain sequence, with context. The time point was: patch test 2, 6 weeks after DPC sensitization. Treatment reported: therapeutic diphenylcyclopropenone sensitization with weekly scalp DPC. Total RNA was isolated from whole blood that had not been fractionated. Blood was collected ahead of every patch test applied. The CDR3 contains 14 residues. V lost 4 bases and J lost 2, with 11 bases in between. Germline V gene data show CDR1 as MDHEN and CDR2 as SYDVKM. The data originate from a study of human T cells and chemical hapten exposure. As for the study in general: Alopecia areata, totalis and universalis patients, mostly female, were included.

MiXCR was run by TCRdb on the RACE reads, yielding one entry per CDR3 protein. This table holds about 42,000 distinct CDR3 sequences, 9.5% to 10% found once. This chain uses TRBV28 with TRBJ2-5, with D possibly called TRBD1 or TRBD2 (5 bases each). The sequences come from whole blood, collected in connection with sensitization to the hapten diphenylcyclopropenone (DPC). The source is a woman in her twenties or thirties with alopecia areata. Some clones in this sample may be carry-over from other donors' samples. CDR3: CASSYGGPQETQYF. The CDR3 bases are TGTGCCAGCAGTTATGGGGGACCACAAGAGACCCAGTACTTC.